The 19 T cell receptor beta chains below come from one sample, sequenced in a study of T cell clones after liver transplantation. This table comes from immunoSEQ multiplex PCR, and its TCRdb copy is limited to in-frame clones, with some not included. The sample records roughly 80,000 clones, roughly four fifths being singletons. Sequences were derived from CD4+ T cells from blood, sampled approximately 3.5 years after liver transplant. These receptors all stem from a human patient who received a liver transplant. A subset of T cells may come from the graft donor.

V and J are TRBV10-1 and TRBJ1-1; TRBD1 matches at 9 bases. J lost 4 bases, V lost 5 bases, and 8 bases had no gene match. The CDR3 length is 15 residues. Germline-derived CDR1 and CDR2 are WNHNN and SYGVQD (reference sequence). The CDR3 is CASSPLPTGGTEAFF. The CDR3 region has the DNA TGCGCCAGCAGTCCCCTTCCGACAGGGGGCACTGAAGCTTTCTTT.

The chain couples TRBV5-1 to TRBJ2-2, with 14 bases identical to TRBD2. With V trimmed by 1 base and J by 4 bases, 9 bases remained unmatched. Per the germline V gene, CDR1 is SGHRS and CDR2 is YFSETQ. The CDR3 totals 19 residues. The CDR3 DNA follows: TGCGCCAGCAGCTTGACCGGGACTAGCGGGAGTGTAAGCACCGGGGAGCTGTTTTTT. Its translation: CASSLTGTSGSVSTGELFF.

The table lists this clone with a few counts. This chain links TRBV9 with TRBJ1-1; D gene unclear. Trimming took 0 bases from V and 3 from J, leaving 9 bases between them. Germline V gene sequence: CDR1 SGDLS, CDR2 YYNGEE. The CDR3 contains 14 residues. The CDR3 sequence is CASSVGPIDTEAFF. DNA of the CDR3: TGTGCCAGCAGCGTAGGCCCCATTGACACTGAAGCTTTCTTT.

The J gene is TRBJ2-1, the V gene TRBV4-1; D is perhaps TRBD2 (6 bases). V shed 1 base and J shed 5 bases, with 15 bases lying between them. Germline V gene sequence: CDR1 MGHRA, CDR2 YSYEKL. CDR3 size: 16 residues. The CDR3 region is CASSQGAWRGNNEQFF. DNA of the CDR3: TGCGCCAGCAGCCAAGGGGCCTGGCGGGGTAACAATGAGCAGTTCTTC.

The gene calls are TRBV5-5 and TRBJ2-2; TRBD1 matches 10 bases. Looked up from germline, CDR1 is SGHKS and CDR2 is YYEKEE (reference sequence). V lost 3 bases and J lost 1; bases outside the gene matches: 6. The length of the CDR3 is 17 residues. The CDR3 bases are TGTGCCAGCAGCTCACACGGACAGGGGGGGAACACCGGGGAGCTGTTTTTT. It translates to CASSSHGQGGNTGELFF.

This clone was found a few times. This chain joins TRBV4-3 and TRBJ1-1, with D perhaps TRBD1 (5 bases). This CDR3 is 13 amino acids long. Germline CDR1 is LGHNA and CDR2 is YSLEER. Between the trimmed V and J ends, which lost 2 bases and 4 bases, there was a span of 8 bases. CDR3 in DNA: TGCGCCAGCAGCCAACAGAGGGGCACTGAAGCTTTCTTT. Residues: CASSQQRGTEAFF.

This clone was detected a few times. The V call is TRBV25-1, the J call TRBJ2-1, with 15 bases fitting TRBD2. The CDR3 sequence is 15 residues long. Losses at the gene ends were 6 bases for V and 4 bases for J; bases not matched to a gene: 1. In germline, CDR1 is MGHDK, CDR2 SYGVNS. The CDR3 DNA follows: TGTGCCAGCAGGGGACTAGCGGGAGGTTACAATGAGCAGTTCTTC. This sequence encodes CASRGLAGGYNEQFF.

The V call is TRBV5-3, the J call TRBJ2-6; D is ambiguous. TRBV5-3 belongs to the ORF category, with a function that is uncertain. With 5 bases removed from V and 4 bases from J, the gap between germline ends came to 13 bases. The CDR3 contains 15 residues. The CDR3 spells CARSLWIGGANVLTF. CDR3 nucleotides: TGTGCCAGAAGTCTTTGGATTGGAGGGGCCAACGTCCTGACTTTC.

V and J are TRBV11-3 and TRBJ2-1; TRBD1 might be the D (5 bases). CDR1 and CDR2 from the germline V gene are SGHNT and YENEEA. V was cut by 5 bases and J by 4 bases, with 12 bases left in between. The CDR3 runs to 14 residues. In DNA form, the CDR3 reads TGTGCCAGCAGCCCTTCTAGGACATACAATGAGCAGTTCTTC. This translates into CASSPSRTYNEQFF.

The chain couples TRBV7-2 to TRBJ2-2; D ambiguous. Germline CDR1 reads SGHTA; CDR2 reads FQGNSA. V was pared by 2 bases and J by 7 bases, with 11 bases between. This CDR3 is 14 amino acids long. CDR3 coding DNA: TGTGCCAGCAGCTTACTTAGCTTGATCGGGGAGCTGTTTTTT. Protein product: CASSLLSLIGELFF.

The chain uses TRBV6-6 and TRBJ1-1; D gene unclear. The CDR3 runs to 13 residues. V lost 5 bases to trimming and J lost 3 bases, with 10 bases between them. Germline assignment: CDR1 MNHNY and CDR2 SVGAGI (reference sequence). The CDR3: CASSRTGDTEAFF. The CDR3 DNA reads TGTGCCAGCAGTCGGACGGGAGACACTGAAGCTTTCTTT.

J is TRBJ2-3 and V is TRBV5-1; 11 bases are a match to TRBD2. The CDR3 totals 17 residues. The junction had 7 bases not matched to a gene; V was cut back by 4 bases and J by 0 bases. Germline loops: CDR1 SGHRS, CDR2 YFSETQ. The CDR3 DNA reads TGCGCCAGCAGCCCTAGGACTAGCGGGCCCAGCACAGATACGCAGTATTTT. This gives the protein CASSPRTSGPSTDTQYF.

The chain joins TRBV10-3 to TRBJ2-5; D possibly corresponds to TRBD1 (6 bases). This CDR3 comprises 12 residues. The germline CDR1 and CDR2 sequences are ENHRY and SYGVKD. Deletions cut 5 bases from V and 5 bases from J, with 9 bases between. Here the CDR3 DNA reads TGTGCCATCAGTCGGACAGCCGAGACCCAGTACTTC. Protein product: CAISRTAETQYF.

V usage is TRBV6-5 and J usage is TRBJ2-7; weak D call: TRBD1 (6 bases). Germline V gene data show CDR1 as MNHEY and CDR2 as SVGAGI. The CDR3 has 15 residues. Trimming stripped 5 bases from V and 0 bases from J, with 14 bases between. The CDR3 region is CASSLGHSSSYEQYF. The DNA for the CDR3 is TGTGCCAGCAGTCTGGGACATTCGAGCTCCTACGAGCAGTACTTC.

The rearrangement uses TRBV28 and TRBJ1-1, with D possibly being TRBD1 (6 bases). This CDR3 comprises 15 residues. Trimming shortened V by 0 bases and J by 1 base, and 9 bases separated the two germline ends. Germline V gives CDR1 MDHEN, CDR2 SYDVKM. The CDR3 coding sequence is TGTGCCAGCAGTTTATGGGCGGGGGCGAACACTGAAGCTTTCTTT. It encodes CASSLWAGANTEAFF. The variable domain in full, with the rest retrieved from reference TRBV28 and TRBJ1-1, is DVKVTQSSRYLVKRTGEKVFLECVQDMDHENMFWYRQDPGLGLRLIYFSYDVKMKEKGDIPEGYSVSREKKERFSLILESASTNQTSMYLCASSLWAGANTEAFFGQGTRLTVV.

This clone was counted once. The chain is built from TRBV19 and TRBJ2-7; D gene uncertain. The CDR3 has 13 residues. V was shortened by 4 bases and J by 0 bases, with 7 bases between the two germline ends. The germline V gene has CDR1 LNHDA and CDR2 SQIVND (reference sequence). CDR3: CASSRAASYEQYF. CDR3 DNA sequence: TGTGCCAGTAGTAGGGCGGCCTCCTACGAGCAGTACTTC.

The CDR3, as DNA: TGTGCCGCATCCGGGACAGGGGTTACCGGGGAGCTGTTTTTT. As protein: CAASGTGVTGELFF. The chain recombines TRBV7-6 with TRBJ2-2, with 10 bases fitting TRBD1. This CDR3 has 14 amino acids. CDR1 and CDR2 from the germline V gene are SGHVS and FNYEAQ. With 11 bases clipped from V and 5 bases from J, the junction kept 8 bases outside the gene matches.

This clone appeared once. The rearrangement links TRBV5-1 to TRBJ2-3, with TRBD2 identical over 10 bases. The CDR3 length is 15 residues. V trimming: 4 bases; J trimming: 3 bases; junction bases outside the gene matches: 5. Germline V lookup: CDR1 SGHRS, CDR2 YFSETQ. CDR3 bases: TGCGCCAGCAGCCCCAGCGGGAGGGTTACAGATACGCAGTATTTT. Its protein product is CASSPSGRVTDTQYF.

This chain links TRBV4-2 with TRBJ2-2, with TRBD2 identical over 8 bases. CDR1 and CDR2 (germline): LGHNA, YNFKEQ. CDR3 length: 15 residues. V dropped 0 bases and J dropped 6; count of bases not matched to a gene: 3. The CDR3 reads CASSQDPAGAGELFF. CDR3 DNA: TGTGCCAGCAGCCAAGACCCAGCGGGAGCCGGGGAGCTGTTTTTT.